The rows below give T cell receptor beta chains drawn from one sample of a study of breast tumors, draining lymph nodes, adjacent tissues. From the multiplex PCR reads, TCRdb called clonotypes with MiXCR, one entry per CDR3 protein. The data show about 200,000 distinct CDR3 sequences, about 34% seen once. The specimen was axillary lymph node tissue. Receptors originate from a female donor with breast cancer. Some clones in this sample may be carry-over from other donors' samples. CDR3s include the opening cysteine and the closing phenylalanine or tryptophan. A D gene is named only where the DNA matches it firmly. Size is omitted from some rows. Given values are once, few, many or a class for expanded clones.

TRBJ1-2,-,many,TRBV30,TGTGCCTGGACGCCTGGGGGCAGAGCTAACTATGGCTACACCTTC,CAWTPGGRANYGYTF
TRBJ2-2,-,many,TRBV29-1,TGCAGCGCTGGTGAGCACACCGGGGAGCTGTTTTTT,CSAGEHTGELFF
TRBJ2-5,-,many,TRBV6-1,TGTGCCAGCAGGTGGAGGGTGGGAGAGACCCAGTACTTC,CASRWRVGETQYF
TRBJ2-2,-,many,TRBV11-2,TGTGCCAGCAGCTTACTCCGGGACACCAAGGCCGGGGAGCTGTTTTTT,CASSLLRDTKAGELFF
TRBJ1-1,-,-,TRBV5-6,TGTGCCAGCAGCTTGTCATGGATCGGGGGTGGAGACACTGAAGCTTTCTTT,CASSLSWIGGGDTEAFF
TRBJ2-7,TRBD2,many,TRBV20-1,TGCAGTGCCGCCGGGACTAGCGGCAGCTACCCCAGCTCCTACGAGCAGTACTTC,CSAAGTSGSYPSSYEQYF
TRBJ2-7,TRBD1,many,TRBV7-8,TGTGCCAGCAGCTCAGGACAGGGCCCCTACGAGCAGTACTTC,CASSSGQGPYEQYF
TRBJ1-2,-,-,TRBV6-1,TGTGCCAGCAGTGAGCTGGGGGCACCTACGTATGGCTACACCTTC,CASSELGAPTYGYTF
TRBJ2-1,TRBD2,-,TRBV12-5,TGTGCTAGTGGTTTCAGGACTAGCGGGAGAGATGAGCAGTTCTTC,CASGFRTSGRDEQFF
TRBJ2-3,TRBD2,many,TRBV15,TGTGCCACCAGCAGAGATGGGAGCGGGGGGGCGGGGCGCACGCAGTATTTT,CATSRDGSGGAGRTQYF
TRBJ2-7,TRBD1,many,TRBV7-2,TGTGCCAGCAGCCCTCGACAGGGGTCCTACGAGCAGTACTTC,CASSPRQGSYEQYF
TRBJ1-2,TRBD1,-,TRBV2,TGTGCCAGCGAAGGGGACAGGGAGTGGGCCTACACCTTC,CASEGDREWAYTF
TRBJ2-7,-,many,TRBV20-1,TGCAGTGCAGAAGGACTACAGGGACCCGAGCAGTACTTC,CSAEGLQGPEQYF
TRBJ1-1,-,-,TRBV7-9,TGTGCCAGCAGCTTAGACACCATGAACACTGAAGCTTTCTTT,CASSLDTMNTEAFF